Each of the 16 T cell receptor beta chains below was sequenced from the same sample in a study of CD8 T cells in Susac syndrome. RNA in amounts of roughly 0.45 to 1 ug was reverse transcribed with random hexamers. One entry per CDR3 protein results from TCRdb running MiXCR on the immunoSEQ multiplex PCR reads. The sample holds 140,000 or so distinct CDR3 sequences, approximately 94% seen once. The sequencing sample was made of CD4+ T cells from PBMCs. The receptors were gathered from a human donor with Susac syndrome.

The chain is built from TRBV7-7 and TRBJ2-5, with 7 bases aligning to TRBD1. V lost 5 bases and J lost 4; bases outside the gene matches: 10. CDR1 and CDR2 (germline): SSHAT, FNYEAQ (reference sequence). The CDR3 is made up of 15 amino acids. The CDR3, as DNA: TGTGCCAGCAGCAGTAGAGGGGGCGCGGGAGAGACCCAGTACTTC. It is translated as CASSSRGGAGETQYF.

V is TRBV9 and J is TRBJ2-1; 7 bases fit TRBD2. V lost 3 bases to trimming and J lost 0 bases; unmatched junction nucleotides: 3. The CDR3 runs to 15 residues. Germline CDR1 and CDR2: SGDLS and YYNGEE. CDR3 amino acids: CASSATSDSYNEQFF. CDR3 sequence (DNA): TGTGCCAGCAGCGCCACTAGCGACTCCTACAATGAGCAGTTCTTC. Full variable domain (outside the CDR3, taken from reference TRBV9 and TRBJ2-1): DSGVTQTPKHLITATGQRVTLRCSPRSGDLSVYWYQQSLDQGLQFLIQYYNGEERAKGNILERFSAQQFPDLHSELNLSSLELGDSALYFCASSATSDSYNEQFFGPGTRLTVL.

This chain uses TRBV12-3 or TRBV12-4 with TRBJ2-7; TRBD2 agrees at 9 bases. V lost 3 bases and J lost 2; bases outside the gene matches: 8. This CDR3 comprises 16 residues. CDR3 region: CASSFLTTSGTYEQYF. CDR3 sequence (DNA): TGTGCCAGCAGTTTCCTCACGACTAGCGGAACCTACGAGCAGTACTTC.

The chain links TRBV20-1 to TRBJ1-2; 9 nucleotides match TRBD1. There are 14 residues in the CDR3. Trimming took 5 bases from V and 7 from J; bases not matched to a gene: 11. Germline CDR1 DFQATT, CDR2 SNEGSKA (reference sequence). In DNA, the CDR3 is TGCAGTGCTCCTAGGACAGGGGTGAACGGTGGCTACACCTTC. Its translation: CSAPRTGVNGGYTF.

This chain uses TRBV4-1 with TRBJ2-7, with D perhaps being TRBD1 or TRBD2 (5 bases each). Trimming removed 4 bases from V and 2 bases from J, with 18 bases in between. The CDR3 covers 16 residues. Germline V gene data show CDR1 as MGHRA and CDR2 as YSYEKL. The DNA of the CDR3 is TGCGCCAGCAGCCCGATCCCCGGGACCGCTACCTACGAGCAGTACTTC. Protein sequence: CASSPIPGTATYEQYF.

The V call is TRBV9, the J call TRBJ2-3; D might be TRBD1 or TRBD2, each matching 5 bases. Trimming cost V 0 bases and J 1 base, with 9 bases left between them. Germline loops: CDR1 SGDLS, CDR2 YYNGEE. The CDR3 runs to 15 residues. The CDR3, as DNA: TGTGCCAGCAGCGTAGATTCGGGGCGCACAGATACGCAGTATTTT. Its protein product is CASSVDSGRTDTQYF.

V usage is TRBV12-3 or TRBV12-4 and J usage is TRBJ2-1, with 7 bases that match TRBD1. After removal of 4 bases from V and 7 bases from J, the junction contained 7 bases not matched to a gene. The CDR3 has 14 amino acids. CDR3 protein: CASSSTGFSNEQFF. The CDR3 nucleotides are TGTGCCAGCAGTTCGACAGGGTTCTCAAATGAGCAGTTCTTC.

The V gene is TRBV4-1, the J gene TRBJ1-2; weak D call: TRBD1 (6 bases). CDR1 is MGHRA and CDR2 is YSYEKL in the germline V gene. Trimming pared 1 base from V and 6 bases from J, leaving 15 bases between. CDR3 size: 15 residues. In nucleotides, the CDR3 is TGCGCCAGCAGCCAAGCTCCACAGGGACTTCATGGCTACACCTTC. It is translated as CASSQAPQGLHGYTF.

This clonotype showed up just a few times. The gene calls are TRBV29-1 and TRBJ1-5; D unclear. Germline V CDR1 and CDR2: SQVTM, ANQGSEA. The CDR3 covers 13 residues. Trimming removed 4 bases at V and 0 bases at J, with 7 bases between. In nucleotides, the CDR3 is TGCAGCGTTGGGGAAAATAGCAATCAGCCCCAGCATTTT. Protein sequence: CSVGENSNQPQHF.

This chain connects TRBV12-3 or TRBV12-4 to TRBJ2-2; D gene uncertain. This CDR3 has 14 amino acids. V lost 11 bases and J 0 bases, leaving 13 bases between the germline ends. CDR3 protein: CAATKLPNTGELFF. In DNA form, the CDR3 reads TGTGCCGCGACAAAACTACCGAACACCGGGGAGCTGTTTTTT.

J is TRBJ2-1 and V is TRBV20-1; TRBD1 or TRBD2 may be the D gene (5 bases each). Trimming shortened V by 6 bases and J by 5 bases, and 23 bases separated the two germline ends. The CDR3 length is 16 residues. Looked up from germline, CDR1 is DFQATT and CDR2 is SNEGSKA (reference sequence). CDR3 amino acids: CSAVEGYGKFHNEQFF. The CDR3 nucleotides read TGCAGTGCCGTAGAGGGGTACGGGAAGTTCCACAATGAGCAGTTCTTC.

This sequence joins TRBV3-1 and TRBJ2-7, with 7 bases aligning to TRBD1. Germline V gives CDR1 LGHDT, CDR2 YNNKEL (reference sequence). The V gene end was trimmed by 1 base and the J gene end by 3 bases; junction bases not matched to a gene: 3. The CDR3 length is 14 residues. Here the CDR3 DNA reads TGTGCCAGCAGCCAAGCGGCAGGGGGCTACGAGCAGTACTTC. The encoded protein is CASSQAAGGYEQYF.

CDR3 nucleotides: TGCAGTACTTCGACATACTCTGGAAACACCATATATTTT. Translating gives CSTSTYSGNTIYF. V and J are TRBV20-1 and TRBJ1-3, with D uncertain. Germline CDR1 DFQATT, CDR2 SNEGSKA (reference sequence). Trimming removed 8 bases from V and 0 bases from J, with 11 bases in between. This CDR3 contains 13 residues.

The chain couples TRBV6-4 to TRBJ2-3, with D uncertain. V dropped 0 bases and J dropped 4 bases, with 8 bases sitting between them. The CDR3 is made up of 14 amino acids. Germline lookup yields CDR1 MRHNA and CDR2 SNTAGT. For the CDR3, the DNA is TGTGCCAGCAGTGACTCGGGTAGTCCAGATACGCAGTATTTT. It encodes CASSDSGSPDTQYF.

The rearrangement links TRBV4-1 to TRBJ2-5; 8 nucleotides agree with TRBD1. The CDR3 has 14 amino acids. The V gene's germline CDR1 is MGHRA and CDR2 YSYEKL. J was trimmed by 5 bases and V by 3 bases; bases with no gene match: 5. The CDR3 DNA follows: TGCGCCAGCAGCCACCTACAGGGGGGTGAGACCCAGTACTTC. Its protein product is CASSHLQGGETQYF.

The chain carries TRBV20-1 and TRBJ2-7; 10 positions agree with TRBD2. J was trimmed by 3 bases and V by 6 bases; bases with no gene match: 11. The CDR3 runs 15 residues. The germline CDR1 and CDR2 sequences are DFQATT and SNEGSKA (reference sequence). CDR3 DNA sequence: TGCAGTGCCCCCGGGGCTAGCGGGAGCGTCTACGAGCAGTACTTC. It is translated as CSAPGASGSVYEQYF.